This is a list of T cell receptor beta chains from one sample in a study of blood T cells in healthy people across ages. Each CDR3 protein gets one entry after TCRdb re-called the 5' RACE reads with MiXCR. Among over 1,500,000 distinct CDR3 sequences listed, around 48% were seen once. Sequenced input: blood. The receptors were sampled from a woman aged 40 to 50 in good health. Both conserved end residues are part of each CDR3. The order of the fields is V gene, clone size, D gene, J gene, CDR3 protein, CDR3 DNA. The D gene is left open where the match is weak. The size entry is marked missing in some rows and otherwise reads once, few, many or a size class.

V gene: TRBV7-9; clone size: NA; D gene: TRBD2; J gene: TRBJ2-7; CDR3 protein: CASIPLAGGIYEQYF; CDR3 DNA: TGTGCCAGCATCCCCTTAGCGGGGGGCATCTACGAGCAGTACTTC
V gene: TRBV28; clone size: few; D gene: NA; J gene: TRBJ2-3; CDR3 protein: CASSRRFGGRLETAQYF; CDR3 DNA: TGTGCCAGCAGTAGAAGGTTCGGGGGGCGGCTGGAAACGGCGCAGTATTTT
V gene: TRBV20-1; clone size: many; D gene: NA; J gene: TRBJ2-3; CDR3 protein: CSAGLWEDGTDTQYF; CDR3 DNA: TGCAGTGCCGGATTATGGGAGGATGGCACAGATACGCAGTATTTT
V gene: TRBV5-1; clone size: few; D gene: NA; J gene: TRBJ2-1; CDR3 protein: CASSLQVGIYNEQFF; CDR3 DNA: TGCGCCAGCAGCTTGCAGGTGGGGATTTACAATGAGCAGTTCTTC
V gene: TRBV13; clone size: few; D gene: NA; J gene: TRBJ2-5; CDR3 protein: CASSLPLGAPETQYF; CDR3 DNA: TGTGCCAGCAGCTTACCCCTCGGGGCCCCAGAGACCCAGTACTTC
V gene: TRBV2; clone size: NA; D gene: NA; J gene: TRBJ2-7; CDR3 protein: CATRQGLNYEQYF; CDR3 DNA: TGTGCCACTCGGCAGGGCCTTAATTACGAGCAGTACTTC
V gene: TRBV21-1; clone size: NA; D gene: NA; J gene: TRBJ2-1; CDR3 protein: CASSKAGAMDEQFF; CDR3 DNA: TGTGCCAGCAGCAAAGCTGGAGCTATGGATGAGCAGTTCTTC
V gene: TRBV24-1; clone size: NA; D gene: NA; J gene: TRBJ2-6; CDR3 protein: CATSDPTPGANVLTF; CDR3 DNA: TGTGCCACCAGTGATCCAACGCCCGGGGCCAACGTCCTGACTTTC
V gene: TRBV3-1; clone size: NA; D gene: NA; J gene: TRBJ2-3; CDR3 protein: CASSQRDNWATQYF; CDR3 DNA: TGTGCCAGCAGCCAACGGGACAATTGGGCTACGCAGTATTTT
V gene: TRBV28; clone size: NA; D gene: NA; J gene: TRBJ2-4; CDR3 protein: CASKEGGDWEQYF; CDR3 DNA: TGTGCCAGCAAGGAGGGAGGTGACTGGGAGCAGTACTTC
V gene: TRBV7-2; clone size: NA; D gene: NA; J gene: TRBJ2-6; CDR3 protein: CASNYRTSGADVLTF; CDR3 DNA: TGTGCCAGCAACTACCGAACCTCTGGGGCCGACGTCCTGACTTTC
V gene: TRBV20-1; clone size: few; D gene: NA; J gene: TRBJ2-5; CDR3 protein: CSAPRGAEETQYF; CDR3 DNA: TGCAGTGCCCCGAGGGGGGCGGAAGAGACCCAGTACTTC
V gene: TRBV5-1; clone size: NA; D gene: NA; J gene: TRBJ2-7; CDR3 protein: CASSAGIANEQYF; CDR3 DNA: TGCGCCAGCAGTGCAGGGATCGCCAATGAGCAGTACTTC
V gene: TRBV18; clone size: NA; D gene: NA; J gene: TRBJ2-5; CDR3 protein: CASSLQSNQETQYF; CDR3 DNA: TGTGCCAGCTCACTACAGAGTAACCAAGAGACCCAGTACTTC
V gene: TRBV20-1; clone size: NA; D gene: NA; J gene: TRBJ1-2; CDR3 protein: CSARVTGRGYTF; CDR3 DNA: TGCAGTGCTAGAGTGACGGGACGTGGCTACACCTTC
V gene: TRBV7-3; clone size: NA; D gene: NA; J gene: TRBJ1-6; CDR3 protein: CASSLMGSYNSPLHF; CDR3 DNA: TGTGCCAGCAGCTTAATGGGTAGTTATAATTCACCCCTCCACTTT
V gene: TRBV9; clone size: NA; D gene: TRBD2; J gene: TRBJ2-1; CDR3 protein: CASSPRAGTGAYEQFF; CDR3 DNA: TGTGCCAGCAGCCCCCGAGCGGGGACCGGGGCGTATGAGCAGTTCTTC
V gene: TRBV4-2; clone size: NA; D gene: NA; J gene: TRBJ2-7; CDR3 protein: CASSPFAEGVPEQYF; CDR3 DNA: TGTGCCAGCAGCCCCTTCGCGGAAGGGGTCCCCGAGCAGTACTTC
V gene: TRBV2; clone size: NA; D gene: TRBD1; J gene: TRBJ2-4; CDR3 protein: CASHEDRGQGQYF; CDR3 DNA: TGTGCCAGTCACGAGGACAGGGGCCAAGGGCAGTACTTC
V gene: TRBV7-2; clone size: few; D gene: TRBD2; J gene: TRBJ2-1; CDR3 protein: CASSSFSGGAVNEQFF; CDR3 DNA: TGTGCCAGCAGCTCATTCAGCGGGGGGGCTGTCAATGAGCAGTTCTTC
V gene: TRBV15; clone size: NA; D gene: NA; J gene: TRBJ1-2; CDR3 protein: CATSRDGKGYGYTF; CDR3 DNA: TGTGCCACCAGCAGAGATGGGAAGGGTTATGGCTACACCTTC
V gene: TRBV7-2; clone size: NA; D gene: NA; J gene: TRBJ1-1; CDR3 protein: CASSLEQGLEAFF; CDR3 DNA: TGTGCCAGCAGCTTAGAACAGGGCCTGGAAGCTTTCTTT
V gene: TRBV20-1; clone size: NA; D gene: NA; J gene: TRBJ2-7; CDR3 protein: CSGWSARTHEQYF; CDR3 DNA: TGCAGTGGATGGTCTGCTAGGACCCACGAGCAGTACTTC
V gene: TRBV20-1; clone size: NA; D gene: NA; J gene: TRBJ1-5; CDR3 protein: CSASGSGAGVGQPQHF; CDR3 DNA: TGCAGTGCTAGTGGTAGTGGGGCCGGGGTAGGACAGCCCCAGCATTTT